This is a list of T cell receptor beta chains from one sample in a study of blood T cell repertoires in COVID-19. The table came from immunoSEQ multiplex PCR; TCRdb's copy has only in-frame clones and leaves some out. Of 200,000 to 250,000 clones listed, approximately 81% were seen once; the top ten hold roughly 2.6%. Sequencing was performed on peripheral blood. The source is a man aged 45-65 years who had recovered from COVID-19. Each CDR3 is given with its conserved first and last residue. The order of the fields is V gene, clone size, J gene, D gene, CDR3 protein, CDR3 DNA. The D gene is left open where the match is weak. The size entry is marked missing in some rows and otherwise reads once, few, many or a size class.

V gene: TRBV27; clone size: -; J gene: TRBJ1-2; D gene: -; CDR3 protein: CASSLSGPRHGYTF; CDR3 DNA: TGTGCCAGCAGTTTATCGGGGCCCCGGCATGGCTACACCTTC
V gene: TRBV10-3; clone size: few; J gene: TRBJ2-7; D gene: TRBD2; CDR3 protein: CAIRETGTSPYEQYF; CDR3 DNA: TGTGCCATCAGAGAAACCGGGACTAGCCCTTACGAGCAGTACTTC
V gene: TRBV6-5; clone size: few; J gene: TRBJ2-2; D gene: -; CDR3 protein: CASSYDGTTGELFF; CDR3 DNA: TGTGCCAGCAGTTACGACGGGACAACCGGGGAGCTGTTTTTT
V gene: TRBV3-1/TRBV3-2; clone size: -; J gene: TRBJ2-3; D gene: TRBD1; CDR3 protein: CASSPTGTGGDTQYF; CDR3 DNA: TGTGCCAGCAGCCCAACCGGGACAGGCGGGGATACGCAGTATTTT
V gene: TRBV27; clone size: -; J gene: TRBJ2-3; D gene: -; CDR3 protein: CASSRLGDTQYF; CDR3 DNA: TGTGCCAGCAGCCGACTGGGAGATACGCAGTATTTT
V gene: TRBV5-4; clone size: -; J gene: TRBJ2-5; D gene: -; CDR3 protein: CASSLGGYGKETQYF; CDR3 DNA: TGTGCCAGCAGCTTGGGAGGGTACGGAAAAGAGACCCAGTACTTC
V gene: TRBV30; clone size: -; J gene: TRBJ1-2; D gene: TRBD1; CDR3 protein: CAWGRGQISSGYTF; CDR3 DNA: TGTGCCTGGGGCCGGGGACAGATATCCTCTGGCTACACCTTC
V gene: TRBV7-8; clone size: -; J gene: TRBJ2-7; D gene: TRBD2; CDR3 protein: CASSLATSELYEQYF; CDR3 DNA: TGTGCCAGCAGCTTAGCCACTAGCGAGCTCTACGAGCAGTACTTC
V gene: TRBV6-2/TRBV6-3; clone size: -; J gene: TRBJ1-5; D gene: -; CDR3 protein: CASSSGGSDPGSNQPQHF; CDR3 DNA: TGTGCCAGCAGTTCGGGGGGCTCGGATCCGGGGAGCAATCAGCCCCAGCATTTT
V gene: TRBV9; clone size: -; J gene: TRBJ2-3; D gene: -; CDR3 protein: CASSAGLRGKGTDTQYF; CDR3 DNA: TGTGCCAGCAGCGCGGGTCTGCGCGGGAAAGGAACAGATACGCAGTATTTT
V gene: TRBV2; clone size: -; J gene: TRBJ2-3; D gene: TRBD1; CDR3 protein: CASRRRQGQGDTQYF; CDR3 DNA: TGTGCCAGCAGGAGGAGACAGGGACAGGGAGATACGCAGTATTTT
V gene: TRBV2; clone size: -; J gene: TRBJ2-4; D gene: -; CDR3 protein: CASRSTGIGYF; CDR3 DNA: TGTGCCAGCAGATCCACAGGGATAGGGTACTTC
V gene: TRBV27; clone size: -; J gene: TRBJ1-3; D gene: TRBD1; CDR3 protein: CASSNSGGLSGNTIYF; CDR3 DNA: TGTGCCAGCAGTAACTCAGGGGGGCTCTCTGGAAACACCATATATTTT
V gene: TRBV6-5; clone size: few; J gene: TRBJ1-2; D gene: TRBD1; CDR3 protein: CASSRVTGSPYGYTF; CDR3 DNA: TGTGCCAGCAGTCGAGTGACAGGGAGTCCCTATGGCTACACCTTC
V gene: TRBV24-1; clone size: -; J gene: TRBJ1-1; D gene: -; CDR3 protein: CATAEGALNTEAFF; CDR3 DNA: TGTGCCACCGCGGAAGGGGCCCTGAACACTGAAGCTTTCTTT
V gene: TRBV28; clone size: few; J gene: TRBJ2-1; D gene: -; CDR3 protein: CASSLHGEPYNEQFF; CDR3 DNA: TGTGCCAGCAGTTTACACGGGGAGCCCTACAATGAGCAGTTCTTC
V gene: TRBV5-6; clone size: -; J gene: TRBJ2-3; D gene: -; CDR3 protein: CASSRIPGYTDTQYF; CDR3 DNA: TGTGCCAGCAGCCGTATCCCAGGATACACAGATACGCAGTATTTT
V gene: TRBV24-1; clone size: -; J gene: TRBJ2-1; D gene: -; CDR3 protein: CATSDSSPPLPEEQFF; CDR3 DNA: TGTGCCACCAGTGATTCGTCCCCCCCGCTCCCCGAGGAGCAGTTCTTC
V gene: TRBV19; clone size: -; J gene: TRBJ2-2; D gene: TRBD2; CDR3 protein: CASSIAGGPTGELFF; CDR3 DNA: TGTGCCAGTAGTATAGCGGGAGGGCCCACCGGGGAGCTGTTTTTT
V gene: TRBV10-3; clone size: -; J gene: TRBJ2-5; D gene: -; CDR3 protein: CAISDGETQYF; CDR3 DNA: TGTGCCATCAGTGACGGAGAGACCCAGTACTTC
V gene: TRBV6-5; clone size: once; J gene: TRBJ1-6; D gene: -; CDR3 protein: CASGQGNNSPLHF; CDR3 DNA: TGTGCCAGCGGCCAGGGTAATAATTCACCCCTCCACTTT
V gene: TRBV19; clone size: -; J gene: TRBJ2-7; D gene: -; CDR3 protein: CASSNIPGTYEQYF; CDR3 DNA: TGTGCCAGTAGTAATATCCCCGGGACCTACGAGCAGTACTTC
V gene: TRBV19; clone size: -; J gene: TRBJ1-1; D gene: TRBD1; CDR3 protein: CASRTGGRGTEAFF; CDR3 DNA: TGTGCCAGTAGGACAGGGGGGAGAGGCACTGAAGCTTTCTTT
V gene: TRBV9; clone size: -; J gene: TRBJ2-5; D gene: TRBD2; CDR3 protein: CASSVSIRGTSGSRQETQYF; CDR3 DNA: TGTGCCAGCAGCGTGTCGATCCGTGGGACTAGCGGGAGTAGGCAAGAGACCCAGTACTTC
V gene: TRBV6-1; clone size: -; J gene: TRBJ2-4; D gene: -; CDR3 protein: CASSGGQNLAKNIQYF; CDR3 DNA: TGTGCCAGCAGTGGGGGCCAGAACTTAGCCAAAAACATTCAGTACTTC
V gene: TRBV24-1; clone size: -; J gene: TRBJ1-6; D gene: -; CDR3 protein: CATSDREQGGSYNSPLHF; CDR3 DNA: TGTGCCACCAGTGATAGGGAACAGGGTGGCTCCTATAATTCACCCCTCCACTTT
V gene: TRBV18; clone size: -; J gene: TRBJ1-4; D gene: TRBD1; CDR3 protein: CASSSGTGFNEKLFF; CDR3 DNA: TGTGCCAGCTCCTCCGGGACAGGTTTTAATGAAAAACTGTTTTTT
V gene: TRBV19; clone size: -; J gene: TRBJ2-7; D gene: TRBD2; CDR3 protein: CASSMETGRASGRTAEQYF; CDR3 DNA: TGTGCCAGTAGTATGGAGACCGGGCGGGCTAGCGGGAGAACGGCCGAGCAGTACTTC
V gene: TRBV10-2; clone size: -; J gene: TRBJ2-2; D gene: TRBD1; CDR3 protein: CASRRGQGGELFF; CDR3 DNA: TGCGCCAGCCGCAGGGGGCAAGGCGGGGAGCTGTTTTTT
V gene: TRBV4-2; clone size: few; J gene: TRBJ2-2; D gene: TRBD2; CDR3 protein: CASSRRGDGTGELFF; CDR3 DNA: TGTGCCAGCAGTCGTCGGGGGGACGGGACCGGGGAGCTGTTTTTT
V gene: TRBV5-1; clone size: -; J gene: TRBJ2-1; D gene: TRBD2; CDR3 protein: CASSLTAGGSYNEQFF; CDR3 DNA: TGCGCCAGCAGCTTGACGGCGGGAGGGTCCTACAATGAGCAGTTCTTC
V gene: TRBV29-1; clone size: once; J gene: TRBJ2-1; D gene: TRBD2; CDR3 protein: CSVLASGRANEQFF; CDR3 DNA: TGCAGCGTTTTGGCTAGCGGGAGGGCCAATGAGCAGTTCTTC
V gene: TRBV2; clone size: -; J gene: TRBJ1-2; D gene: -; CDR3 protein: CASSGDKTGGYTF; CDR3 DNA: TGTGCCAGCAGTGGGGACAAGACGGGCGGCTACACCTTC
V gene: TRBV7-6; clone size: -; J gene: TRBJ2-3; D gene: TRBD2; CDR3 protein: CASSLGALAGGRTDTQYF; CDR3 DNA: TGTGCCAGCAGCTTAGGGGCCTTAGCGGGGGGCCGCACAGATACGCAGTATTTT
V gene: TRBV7-6; clone size: -; J gene: TRBJ2-7; D gene: TRBD2; CDR3 protein: CASTLSGRAGEQYF; CDR3 DNA: TGTGCCAGCACCCTGAGTGGGAGGGCAGGCGAGCAGTACTTC
V gene: TRBV6-5; clone size: -; J gene: TRBJ1-3; D gene: -; CDR3 protein: CASSPGQSSGNTIYF; CDR3 DNA: TGTGCCAGCAGTCCCGGACAGAGCTCTGGAAACACCATATATTTT
V gene: TRBV28; clone size: -; J gene: TRBJ1-1; D gene: -; CDR3 protein: CASSPELEDSTEAFF; CDR3 DNA: TGTGCCAGCAGTCCCGAACTTGAGGACAGCACTGAAGCTTTCTTT
V gene: TRBV2; clone size: -; J gene: TRBJ1-5; D gene: -; CDR3 protein: CASRAPGSFGNQPQHF; CDR3 DNA: TGTGCCAGCAGAGCTCCCGGGAGCTTCGGGAATCAGCCCCAGCATTTT
V gene: TRBV7-2; clone size: -; J gene: TRBJ2-1; D gene: TRBD2; CDR3 protein: CASSPGGTSGDNEQFF; CDR3 DNA: TGTGCCAGCAGCCCGGGGGGGACTAGCGGGGACAATGAGCAGTTCTTC
V gene: TRBV30; clone size: -; J gene: TRBJ2-7; D gene: TRBD2; CDR3 protein: CAWTLLAGVSEQYF; CDR3 DNA: TGTGCCTGGACCCTTCTAGCGGGAGTCTCCGAGCAGTACTTC
V gene: TRBV7-9; clone size: -; J gene: TRBJ2-7; D gene: TRBD2; CDR3 protein: CASSLTSGTYEQYF; CDR3 DNA: TGTGCCAGCAGCTTAACTAGCGGCACCTACGAGCAGTACTTC
V gene: TRBV19; clone size: -; J gene: TRBJ1-5; D gene: TRBD1; CDR3 protein: CASSTTGPSLNQPQHF; CDR3 DNA: TGTGCCAGTAGCACGACAGGGCCTTCTCTCAATCAGCCCCAGCATTTT
V gene: TRBV9; clone size: -; J gene: TRBJ2-2; D gene: TRBD1; CDR3 protein: CASSATGQGGYTGELFF; CDR3 DNA: TGTGCCAGCAGCGCGACGGGACAGGGTGGATACACCGGGGAGCTGTTTTTT
V gene: TRBV19; clone size: once; J gene: TRBJ2-3; D gene: TRBD2; CDR3 protein: CATSTGLTSGRLADTQYF; CDR3 DNA: TGTGCCACTTCGACAGGGCTAACTAGCGGGAGGCTCGCAGATACGCAGTATTTT
V gene: TRBV2; clone size: -; J gene: TRBJ2-7; D gene: TRBD1; CDR3 protein: CASSEQGESYEQYF; CDR3 DNA: TGTGCCAGCAGTGAACAGGGGGAATCCTACGAGCAGTACTTC
V gene: TRBV11-3; clone size: once; J gene: TRBJ2-5; D gene: -; CDR3 protein: CASSLPGYGETQYF; CDR3 DNA: TGTGCCAGCAGCTTACCCGGGTATGGAGAGACCCAGTACTTC
V gene: TRBV3-1/TRBV3-2; clone size: -; J gene: TRBJ1-2; D gene: TRBD1; CDR3 protein: CASSPRQGVFGYTF; CDR3 DNA: TGTGCCAGCAGCCCCCGACAGGGCGTCTTTGGCTACACCTTC
V gene: TRBV5-5; clone size: -; J gene: TRBJ2-3; D gene: TRBD2; CDR3 protein: CASTLGLTRASGTWDTQYF; CDR3 DNA: TGTGCCAGCACCCTGGGGCTGACGAGGGCTAGCGGGACGTGGGATACGCAGTATTTT
V gene: TRBV7-8; clone size: -; J gene: TRBJ1-1; D gene: -; CDR3 protein: CASSPLSVNTEAFF; CDR3 DNA: TGTGCCAGCAGTCCCCTTAGCGTGAACACTGAAGCTTTCTTT
V gene: TRBV6-1; clone size: -; J gene: TRBJ1-1; D gene: TRBD1; CDR3 protein: CASSGRTGARDTEAFF; CDR3 DNA: TGTGCCAGCAGTGGTCGGACAGGGGCCAGGGACACTGAAGCTTTCTTT
V gene: TRBV27; clone size: once; J gene: TRBJ1-4; D gene: TRBD1; CDR3 protein: CASSSTGGNEKLFF; CDR3 DNA: TGTGCCAGCAGTTCGACAGGGGGCAATGAAAAACTGTTTTTT
V gene: TRBV15; clone size: -; J gene: TRBJ2-7; D gene: -; CDR3 protein: CATSSRGAREQYF; CDR3 DNA: TGTGCCACCAGCAGTCGGGGGGCGCGCGAGCAGTACTTC
V gene: TRBV28; clone size: -; J gene: TRBJ1-5; D gene: -; CDR3 protein: CASSFNFAGSNQPQHF; CDR3 DNA: TGTGCCAGCAGTTTCAACTTCGCAGGGAGCAATCAGCCCCAGCATTTT
V gene: TRBV7-9; clone size: few; J gene: TRBJ2-3; D gene: -; CDR3 protein: CASSPGEGPYSDTQYF; CDR3 DNA: TGTGCCAGCAGCCCAGGGGAGGGGCCTTATTCAGATACGCAGTATTTT
V gene: TRBV6-4; clone size: few; J gene: TRBJ2-1; D gene: TRBD2; CDR3 protein: CASSDRLAGGHEQFF; CDR3 DNA: TGTGCCAGCAGTGACAGGCTAGCGGGAGGCCATGAGCAGTTCTTC